Presented here are 7 T cell receptor beta chains from one specimen sequenced in a study of human T cells and chemical hapten exposure. Indicated time point: healthy volunteer bleed at 2 weeks. Researchers extracted total RNA from unfractionated whole blood. From the RACE reads, TCRdb called clonotypes with MiXCR, one entry per CDR3 protein. The sample consists of around 130,000 distinct CDR3 sequences, roughly 9.5% of them appearing once. The sequenced sample consisted of whole blood. Every receptor here comes from a male donor in good health. Some clones in this sample may be carry-over from other donors' samples.

This clonotype turned up a few times. The CDR3 DNA reads as TGTGCCAGCAGCTCCGGGACTAGGGGCTACAATGAGCAGTTCTTC. It specifies CASSSGTRGYNEQFF. V is TRBV7-9 and J is TRBJ2-1; 8 nucleotides line up with TRBD2. The V gene's germline CDR1 is SEHNR and CDR2 FQNEAQ (reference sequence). With V trimmed by 4 bases and J by 3 bases, 5 bases remained unmatched. The CDR3 runs 15 residues.

This clonotype appeared a few times. The J gene is TRBJ2-4, the V gene TRBV6-1, with D possibly being TRBD2 (6 bases). Germline V gives CDR1 MNHNS, CDR2 SASEGT. The CDR3 has 13 amino acids. V was clipped by 5 bases and J by 7 bases, with 12 bases between them. As DNA, the CDR3 is TGTGCCAGCAGTCCCCGGGCGGGGAACATTCAGTACTTC. It codes for CASSPRAGNIQYF.

J is TRBJ1-1 and V is TRBV27; D is possibly TRBD1 (5 bases). The germline gives CDR1 MNHEY, CDR2 SMNVEV (reference sequence). This CDR3 comprises 13 residues. Deletions cut 4 bases from V and 0 bases from J, with 6 bases between. For the CDR3, the DNA is TGTGCCAGCAGTTCCAGGGTGAACACTGAAGCTTTCTTT. Translating it yields CASSSRVNTEAFF.

Points on this clonotype: At one boundary the junction diverges from the germline segment, which might be a read error. The chain joins TRBV18 to TRBJ2-3, with 9 bases lining up with TRBD1. The germline V gene has CDR1 KGHSH and CDR2 LQKENI. This CDR3 spans 15 amino acids. The CDR3: CASSPQGANTDTQYF. The CDR3 region has the DNA TGTGCCAGCTCCCCACAGGGGGCAAACACAGATACGCAGTATTTT.

This clonotype appeared a few times. The genes are TRBV7-2 and TRBJ2-1; D is possibly TRBD2 (7 bases). The CDR3 totals 15 residues. CDR1 and CDR2 from the germline V gene are SGHTA and FQGNSA. V was cut by 1 base and J by 2 bases, with 9 bases left in between. CDR3 bases: TGTGCCAGCAGCTTAGGGGAGGGGGCCTACAATGAGCAGTTCTTC. This encodes CASSLGEGAYNEQFF.

This clonotype has ten or more counts. The CDR3 DNA sequence: TGCAGTGCTCCCAGGACAGGGGGCGTCCTGAACACTGAAGCTTTCTTT. This encodes CSAPRTGGVLNTEAFF. This sequence joins TRBV20-1 and TRBJ1-1; 11 nucleotides line up with TRBD1. The J segment lost 0 bases and the V segment lost 5 bases, leaving 8 bases of the junction unmatched. The CDR3 length is 16 residues. The V gene's germline CDR1 is DFQATT and CDR2 SNEGSKA (reference sequence).

The chain employs TRBV9 and TRBJ1-1; D ambiguous. This CDR3 spans 15 amino acids. The V gene lost 4 bases and the J gene lost 1 base, with 14 bases spanning the gap. Germline CDR1 reads SGDLS; CDR2 reads YYNGEE. The CDR3 coding sequence is TGTGCCAGCAGCCTCCGCGCGGACGGGAACACTGAAGCTTTCTTT. Translating it yields CASSLRADGNTEAFF.